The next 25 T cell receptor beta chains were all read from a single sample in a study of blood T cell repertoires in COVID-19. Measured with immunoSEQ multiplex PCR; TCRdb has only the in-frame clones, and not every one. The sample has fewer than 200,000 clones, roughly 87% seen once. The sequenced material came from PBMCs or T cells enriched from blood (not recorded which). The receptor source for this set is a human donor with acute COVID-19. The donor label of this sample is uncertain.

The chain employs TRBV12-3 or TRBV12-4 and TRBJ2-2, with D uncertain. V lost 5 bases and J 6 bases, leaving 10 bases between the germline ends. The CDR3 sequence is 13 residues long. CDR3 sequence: CASSGTRPGELFF. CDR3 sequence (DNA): TGTGCCAGCAGTGGCACCAGGCCCGGGGAGCTGTTTTTT.

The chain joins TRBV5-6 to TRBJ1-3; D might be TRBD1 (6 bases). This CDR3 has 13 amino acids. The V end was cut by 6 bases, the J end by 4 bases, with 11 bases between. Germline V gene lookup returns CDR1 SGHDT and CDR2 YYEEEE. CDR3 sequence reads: CASTRDIGNTIYF. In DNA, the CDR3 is TGTGCCAGCACCAGGGACATCGGAAACACCATATATTTT. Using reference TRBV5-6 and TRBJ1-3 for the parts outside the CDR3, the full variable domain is DAGVTQSPTHLIKTRGQQVTLRCSPKSGHDTVSWYQQALGQGPQFIFQYYEEEERQRGNFPDRFSGHQFPNYSSELNVNALLLGDSALYLCASTRDIGNTIYFGEGSWLTVV.

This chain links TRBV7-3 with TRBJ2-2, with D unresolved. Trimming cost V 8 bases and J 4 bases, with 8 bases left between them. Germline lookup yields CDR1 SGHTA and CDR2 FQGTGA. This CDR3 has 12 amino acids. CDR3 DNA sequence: TGTGCCAGCGGCCGCGGCACCGGGGAGCTGTTTTTT. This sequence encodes CASGRGTGELFF.

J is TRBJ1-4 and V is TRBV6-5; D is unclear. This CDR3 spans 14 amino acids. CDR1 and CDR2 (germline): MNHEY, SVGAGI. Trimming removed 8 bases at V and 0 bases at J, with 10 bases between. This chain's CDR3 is CASSRASTNEKLFF. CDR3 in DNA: TGTGCCAGCTCGAGGGCTTCAACTAATGAAAAACTGTTTTTT.

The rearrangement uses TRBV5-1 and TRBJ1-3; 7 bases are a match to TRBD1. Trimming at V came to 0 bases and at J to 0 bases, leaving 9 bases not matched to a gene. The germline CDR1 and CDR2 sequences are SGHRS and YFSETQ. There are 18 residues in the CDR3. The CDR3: CASSLGRQGGASGNTIYF. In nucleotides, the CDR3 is TGCGCCAGCAGCTTGGGCCGACAGGGTGGGGCCTCTGGAAACACCATATATTTT.

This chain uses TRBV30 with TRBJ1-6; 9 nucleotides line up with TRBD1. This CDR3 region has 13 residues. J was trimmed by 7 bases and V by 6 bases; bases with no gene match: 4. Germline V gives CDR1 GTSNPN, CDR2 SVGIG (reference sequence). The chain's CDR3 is CACEQGANSPLHF. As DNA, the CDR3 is TGTGCCTGCGAACAGGGGGCCAATTCACCCCTCCACTTT.

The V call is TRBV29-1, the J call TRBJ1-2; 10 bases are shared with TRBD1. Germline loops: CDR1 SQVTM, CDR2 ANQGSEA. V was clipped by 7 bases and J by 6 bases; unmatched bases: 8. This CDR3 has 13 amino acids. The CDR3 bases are TGCAGCGGGGGGACAGGGGAGCTTCATGGCTACACCTTC. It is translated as CSGGTGELHGYTF.

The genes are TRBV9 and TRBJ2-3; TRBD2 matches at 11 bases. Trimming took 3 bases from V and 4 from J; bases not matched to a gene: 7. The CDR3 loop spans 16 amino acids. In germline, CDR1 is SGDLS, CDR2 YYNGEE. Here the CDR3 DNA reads TGTGCCAGCAGCGCCCGACTAGCGGGGAAGGCAGATACGCAGTATTTT. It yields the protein CASSARLAGKADTQYF.

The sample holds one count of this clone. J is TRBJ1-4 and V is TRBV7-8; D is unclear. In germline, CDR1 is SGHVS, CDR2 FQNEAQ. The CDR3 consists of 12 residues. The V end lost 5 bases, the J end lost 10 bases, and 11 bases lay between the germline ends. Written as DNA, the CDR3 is TGTGCCAGCAGCCCCTCTACGGTAAAACTGTTTTTT. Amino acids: CASSPSTVKLFF. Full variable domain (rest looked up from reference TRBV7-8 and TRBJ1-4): GAGVSQSPRYKVAKRGQDVALRCDPISGHVSLFWYQQALGQGPEFLTYFQNEAQLDKSGLPSDRFFAERPEGSVSTLKIQRTQQEDSAVYLCASSPSTVKLFFGSGTQLSVL.

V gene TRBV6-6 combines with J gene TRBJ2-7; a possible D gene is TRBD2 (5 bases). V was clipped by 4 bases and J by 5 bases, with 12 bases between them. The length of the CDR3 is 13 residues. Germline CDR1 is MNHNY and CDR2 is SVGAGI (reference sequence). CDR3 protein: CASSSRVADEQYF. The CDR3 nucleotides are TGTGCCAGCAGTTCGAGGGTGGCGGACGAGCAGTACTTC.

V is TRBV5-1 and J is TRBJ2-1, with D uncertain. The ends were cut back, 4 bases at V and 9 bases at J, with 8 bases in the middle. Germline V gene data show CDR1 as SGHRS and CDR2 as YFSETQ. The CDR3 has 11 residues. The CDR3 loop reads CASSVRGEQFF. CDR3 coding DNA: TGCGCCAGCAGCGTTCGAGGTGAGCAGTTCTTC.

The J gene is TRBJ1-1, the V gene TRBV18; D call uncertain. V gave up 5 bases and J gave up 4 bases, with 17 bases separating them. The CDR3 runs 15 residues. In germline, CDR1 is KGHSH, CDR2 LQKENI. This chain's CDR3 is CASSTTEAHGTEAFF. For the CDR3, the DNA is TGTGCCAGCTCAACGACGGAGGCCCATGGCACTGAAGCTTTCTTT.

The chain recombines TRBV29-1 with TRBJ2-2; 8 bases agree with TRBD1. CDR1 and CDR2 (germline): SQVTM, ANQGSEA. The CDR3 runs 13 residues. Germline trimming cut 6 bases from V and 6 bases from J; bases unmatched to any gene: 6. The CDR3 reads CSVRTGSSGELFF. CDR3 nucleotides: TGCAGCGTGCGGACAGGGTCGTCCGGGGAGCTGTTTTTT.

CDR3 nucleotide sequence: TGTGCCAGCAGTTTAGATGGGGGCTGGGGCTACACCTTC. It encodes CASSLDGGWGYTF. The rearrangement joins TRBV12-3 or TRBV12-4 to TRBJ1-2; D perhaps matches TRBD1 (6 bases). V was pared by 1 base and J by 8 bases, with 11 bases between. The CDR3 spans 13 residues.

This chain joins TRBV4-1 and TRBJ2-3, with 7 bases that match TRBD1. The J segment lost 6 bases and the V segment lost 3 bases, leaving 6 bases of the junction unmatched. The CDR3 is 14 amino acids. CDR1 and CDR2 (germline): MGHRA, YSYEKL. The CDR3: CASSQVGTADTQYF. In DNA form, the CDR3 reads TGCGCCAGCAGCCAGGTTGGGACAGCTGATACGCAGTATTTT.

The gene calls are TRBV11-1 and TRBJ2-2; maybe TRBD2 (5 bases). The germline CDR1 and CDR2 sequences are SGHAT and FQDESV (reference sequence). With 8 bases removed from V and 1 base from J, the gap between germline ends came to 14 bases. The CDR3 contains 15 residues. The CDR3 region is CASRHGGWNTGELFF. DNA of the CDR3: TGTGCCAGCCGGCATGGAGGATGGAACACCGGGGAGCTGTTTTTT.

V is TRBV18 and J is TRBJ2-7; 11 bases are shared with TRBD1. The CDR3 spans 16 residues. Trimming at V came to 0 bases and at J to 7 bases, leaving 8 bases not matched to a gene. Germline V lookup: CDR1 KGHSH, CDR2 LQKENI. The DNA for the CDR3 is TGTGCCAGCTCACCACCGAGCGGGACAGGGGGATGGGAGCAGTACTTC. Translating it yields CASSPPSGTGGWEQYF. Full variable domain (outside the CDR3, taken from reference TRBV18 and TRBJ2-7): NAGVMQNPRHLVRRRGQEARLRCSPMKGHSHVYWYRQLPEEGLKFMVYLQKENIIDESGMPKERFSAEFPKEGPSILRIQQVVRGDSAAYFCASSPPSGTGGWEQYFGPGTRLTVT.

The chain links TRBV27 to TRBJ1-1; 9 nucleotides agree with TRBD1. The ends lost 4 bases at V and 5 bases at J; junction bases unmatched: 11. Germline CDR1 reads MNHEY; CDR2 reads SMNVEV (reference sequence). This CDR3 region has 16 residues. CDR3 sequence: CASSYTRTGEWTEAFF. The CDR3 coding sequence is TGTGCCAGCAGTTATACCCGGACAGGGGAGTGGACTGAAGCTTTCTTT.

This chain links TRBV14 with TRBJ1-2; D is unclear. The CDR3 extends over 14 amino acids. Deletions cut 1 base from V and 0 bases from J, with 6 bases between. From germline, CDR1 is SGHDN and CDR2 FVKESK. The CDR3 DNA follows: TGTGCCAGCAGCCAAGCGCGGACTAACTATGGCTACACCTTC. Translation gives CASSQARTNYGYTF.

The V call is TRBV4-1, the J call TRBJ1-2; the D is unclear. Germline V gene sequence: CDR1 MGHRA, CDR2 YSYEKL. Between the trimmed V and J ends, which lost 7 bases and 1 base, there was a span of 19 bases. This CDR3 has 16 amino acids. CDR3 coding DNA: TGCGCCAGCACCCGGGGAGAGGGAGATAATAACTATGGCTACACCTTC. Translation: CASTRGEGDNNYGYTF.

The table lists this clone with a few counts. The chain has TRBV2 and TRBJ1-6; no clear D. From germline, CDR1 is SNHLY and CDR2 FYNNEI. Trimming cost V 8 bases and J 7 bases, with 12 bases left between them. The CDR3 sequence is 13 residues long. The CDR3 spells CASVRGRNSPLHF. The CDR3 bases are TGTGCCAGCGTACGGGGTCGAAATTCACCCCTCCACTTT.

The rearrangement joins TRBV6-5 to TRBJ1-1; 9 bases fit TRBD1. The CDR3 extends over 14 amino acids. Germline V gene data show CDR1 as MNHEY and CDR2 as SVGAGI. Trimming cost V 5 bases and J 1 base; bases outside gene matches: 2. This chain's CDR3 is CASSRQGENTEAFF. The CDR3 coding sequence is TGTGCCAGCAGTAGACAGGGGGAGAACACTGAAGCTTTCTTT.

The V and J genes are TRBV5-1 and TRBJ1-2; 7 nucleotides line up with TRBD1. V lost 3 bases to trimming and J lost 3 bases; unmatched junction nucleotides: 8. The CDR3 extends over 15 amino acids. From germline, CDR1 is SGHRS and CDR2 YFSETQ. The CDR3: CASSSSGTAHYGYTF. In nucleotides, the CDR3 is TGCGCCAGCAGCTCTTCCGGGACAGCCCACTATGGCTACACCTTC. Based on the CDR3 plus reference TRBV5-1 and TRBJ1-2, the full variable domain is KAGVTQTPRYLIKTRGQQVTLSCSPISGHRSVSWYQQTPGQGLQFLFEYFSETQRNKGNFPGRFSGRQFSNSRSEMNVSTLELGDSALYLCASSSSGTAHYGYTFGSGTRLTVV.

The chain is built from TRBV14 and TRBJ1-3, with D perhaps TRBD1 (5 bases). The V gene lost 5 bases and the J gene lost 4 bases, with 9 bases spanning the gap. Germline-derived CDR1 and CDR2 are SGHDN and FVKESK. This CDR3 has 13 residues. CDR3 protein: CASSFQGGNTIYF. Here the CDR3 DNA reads TGTGCCAGCAGCTTTCAGGGAGGAAACACCATATATTTT. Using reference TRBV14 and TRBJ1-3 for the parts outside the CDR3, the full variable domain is EAGVTQFPSHSVIEKGQTVTLRCDPISGHDNLYWYRRVMGKEIKFLLHFVKESKQDESGMPNNRFLAERTGGTYSTLKVQPAELEDSGVYFCASSFQGGNTIYFGEGSWLTVV.

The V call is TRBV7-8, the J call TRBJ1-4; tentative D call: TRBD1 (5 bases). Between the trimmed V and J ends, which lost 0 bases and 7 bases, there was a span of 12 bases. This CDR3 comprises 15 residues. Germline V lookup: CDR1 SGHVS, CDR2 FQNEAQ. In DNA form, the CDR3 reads TGTGCCAGCAGCTTAGCGGGGCAGGGTAGTGAAAAACTGTTTTTT. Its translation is CASSLAGQGSEKLFF.